This T cell receptor (beta chain) was captured in a study of human thymus T cells. Corrective cardiac operations yielded the resected thymus tissue. General study points: There appeared to be biased usage of V and J genes in thymic and blood repertoires. In unrelated individuals, thymic repertoires overlapped highly, according to related research.

This table comes from immunoSEQ multiplex PCR, and its TCRdb copy is limited to in-frame clones, with some not included. This sample has some 120,000 clones; around 94% occur once, and the top ten carry 0.02% to 0.025%. A word on this clone: Its antigen is as yet unknown.

The source material was thymus tissue. The clonotype comes from a boy younger than two with a congenital heart defect but otherwise immunologically healthy.

The CDR3 bases are TGCGCCAGCAGCTATGTAGCGGGGGCCCCAGGGGAGCAGTTCTTC. It is translated as CASSYVAGAPGEQFF. The chain recombines TRBV4-1 with TRBJ2-1; the match to TRBD2 covers 9 bases. Germline assignment: CDR1 MGHRA and CDR2 YSYEKL. The V and J ends lost 5 bases and 10 bases, in that order; junction bases with no gene match: 12. The CDR3 runs to 15 residues.